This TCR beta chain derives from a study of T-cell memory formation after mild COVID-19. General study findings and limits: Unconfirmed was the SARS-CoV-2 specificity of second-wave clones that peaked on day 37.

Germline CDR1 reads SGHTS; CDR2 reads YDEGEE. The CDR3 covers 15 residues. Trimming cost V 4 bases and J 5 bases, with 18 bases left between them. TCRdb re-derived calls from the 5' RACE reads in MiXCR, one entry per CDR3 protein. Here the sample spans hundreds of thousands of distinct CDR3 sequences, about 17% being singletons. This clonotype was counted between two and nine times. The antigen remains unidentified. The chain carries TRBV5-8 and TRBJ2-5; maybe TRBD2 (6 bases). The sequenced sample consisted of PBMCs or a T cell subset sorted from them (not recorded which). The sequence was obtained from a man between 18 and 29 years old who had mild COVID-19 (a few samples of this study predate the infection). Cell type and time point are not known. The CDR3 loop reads CASSPGLSGVETQYF. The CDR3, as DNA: TGTGCCAGCAGCCCTGGTCTATCGGGAGTCGAGACCCAGTACTTC.